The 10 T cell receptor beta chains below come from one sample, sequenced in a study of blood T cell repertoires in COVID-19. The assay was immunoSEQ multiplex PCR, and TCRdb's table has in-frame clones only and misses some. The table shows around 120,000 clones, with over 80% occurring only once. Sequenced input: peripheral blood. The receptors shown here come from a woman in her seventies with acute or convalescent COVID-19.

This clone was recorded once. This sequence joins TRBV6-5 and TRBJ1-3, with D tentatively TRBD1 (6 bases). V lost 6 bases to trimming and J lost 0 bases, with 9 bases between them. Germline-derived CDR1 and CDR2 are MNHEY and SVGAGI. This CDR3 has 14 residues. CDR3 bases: TGTGCCAGCAGAGGGACACTCTCTGGAAACACCATATATTTT. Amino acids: CASRGTLSGNTIYF.

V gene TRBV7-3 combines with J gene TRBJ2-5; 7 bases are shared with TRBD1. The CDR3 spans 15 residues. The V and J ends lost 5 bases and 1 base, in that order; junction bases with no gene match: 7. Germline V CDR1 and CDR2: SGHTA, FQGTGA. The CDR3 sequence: CASSPRRGPQETQYF. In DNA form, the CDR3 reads TGTGCCAGCAGCCCGCGAAGGGGGCCCCAAGAGACCCAGTACTTC.

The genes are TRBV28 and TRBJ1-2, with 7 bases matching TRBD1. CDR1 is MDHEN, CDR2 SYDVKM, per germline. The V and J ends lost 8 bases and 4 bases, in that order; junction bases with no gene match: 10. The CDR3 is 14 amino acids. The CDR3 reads CASHTGVNLYGYTF. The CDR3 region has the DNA TGTGCCAGCCATACAGGGGTGAATCTCTATGGCTACACCTTC.

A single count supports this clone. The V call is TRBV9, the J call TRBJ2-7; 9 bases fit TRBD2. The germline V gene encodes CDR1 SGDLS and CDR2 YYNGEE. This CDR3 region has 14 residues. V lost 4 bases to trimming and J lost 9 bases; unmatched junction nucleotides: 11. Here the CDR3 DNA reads TGTGCCAGCAGCTCCAGGGCGGGAGGGGCAGGGCAGTACTTC. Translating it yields CASSSRAGGAGQYF.

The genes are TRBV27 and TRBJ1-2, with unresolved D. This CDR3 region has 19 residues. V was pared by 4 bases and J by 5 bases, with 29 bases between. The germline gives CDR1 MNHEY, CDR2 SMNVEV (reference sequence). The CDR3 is CASSSVNAWINPSRYGYTF. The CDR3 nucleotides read TGTGCCAGCAGTTCGGTAAACGCATGGATAAACCCTTCGCGGTATGGCTACACCTTC.

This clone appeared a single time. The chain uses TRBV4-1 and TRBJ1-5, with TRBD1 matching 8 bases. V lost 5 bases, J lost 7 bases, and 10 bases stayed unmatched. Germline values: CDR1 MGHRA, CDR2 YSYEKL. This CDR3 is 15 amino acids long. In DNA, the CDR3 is TGCGCCAGCAGCGCGGGGCAGGGGGCGAAACAGCCCCAGCATTTT. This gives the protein CASSAGQGAKQPQHF.

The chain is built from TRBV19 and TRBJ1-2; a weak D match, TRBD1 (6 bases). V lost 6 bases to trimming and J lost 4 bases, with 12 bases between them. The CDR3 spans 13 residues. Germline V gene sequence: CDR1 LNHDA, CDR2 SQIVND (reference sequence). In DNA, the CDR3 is TGTGCCAGTAGGATACCACAGGGCTATGGCTACACCTTC. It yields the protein CASRIPQGYGYTF.

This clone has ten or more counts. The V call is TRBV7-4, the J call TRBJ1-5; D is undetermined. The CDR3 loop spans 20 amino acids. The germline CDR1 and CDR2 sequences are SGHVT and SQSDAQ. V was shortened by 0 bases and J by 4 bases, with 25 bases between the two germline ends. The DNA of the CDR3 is TGTGCCAGCAGCTTAGCAGACGGGAGAAGCAGCTTCGTAGCTAATCAGCCCCAGCATTTT. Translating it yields CASSLADGRSSFVANQPQHF.

CDR3 sequence (DNA): TGCGCCAGCAGCACCTCCGGGACAGTTCTCTCTGGGGCCAACGTCCTGACTTTC. It yields the protein CASSTSGTVLSGANVLTF. The chain has TRBV5-1 and TRBJ2-6; TRBD1 matches at 7 bases. J lost 0 bases, V lost 4 bases, and 10 bases had no gene match. Germline V gives CDR1 SGHRS, CDR2 YFSETQ. This CDR3 region has 18 residues.

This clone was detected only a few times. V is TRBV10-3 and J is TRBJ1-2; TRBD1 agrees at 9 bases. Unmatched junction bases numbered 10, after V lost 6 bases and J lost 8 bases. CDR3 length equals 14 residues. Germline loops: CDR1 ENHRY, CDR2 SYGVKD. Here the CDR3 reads CAISPGTGQWGYTF. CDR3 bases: TGTGCCATCAGCCCCGGGACAGGGCAGTGGGGCTACACCTTC.